Included here is one T cell receptor beta chain sequence, with context. The target of this receptor is not known. No base quality information exists; no much larger clone differs at one position. This record comes from a study of blood T cell repertoires in COVID-19 (TCRdb year 2020). Broadly, across the study: Samples covering the acute and convalescent phases of COVID-19 were provided by collaborators in the United States, Italy and Spain. The material from the prospective study consisted of cDNA or gDNA derived from T cells, B-cell-depleted T cells, or PBMCs. Deeply sampled blood TCRbeta repertoires from subjects exposed to, actively infected with, or recovered from COVID-19 were included in the dataset. The repertoires were made available in a free public database intended to serve as a resource for research on the immune response to SARS-CoV-2. Samples were obtained from the ongoing ImmuneRACE study (first 160 participants) and from 1,254 subjects provided by 6 global collaborators. Sample metadata almost always included a de-identified subject ID, COVID-19 status, age in years and sex. HLA class I and class II types, where available, came from metadata supplied by the sample provider rather than from assay-based typing.

Overall study results and their limits: The quantity of clinical and demographic metadata differed by source and by participant and was supplied without curation.

TCRbeta CDR3 regions were amplified from genomic DNA using the immunoSEQ Assay, a bias-controlled multiplex PCR. The published analysis was carried out like this. Within the assay, amplification of reference gene primers was used to estimate how many nucleated cells each sample contained. To quantify the absolute abundance of each unique TCRbeta CDR3 rearrangement, sequence reads were collapsed and filtered. For each sample, productive Simpson clonality was calculated by taking the square root of Simpson's diversity index across productive rearrangements. As stored in TCRdb, this immuneACCESS dataset retains in-frame rearrangements with V and J assigned. A fraction of the clones does not appear; measured against another copy, unresolved V genes explain less than half of the discrepancy, and the remainder lacks a known reason. The D gene and trimming were derived from the DNA, and the V and J assignments and clone size from that table. This sample is represented by about 120,000 clones; 82% of them were singletons. The leading ten clones occupy about 12% of the sample.

Each collaborating institution followed its own protocols to collect whole blood in K2EDTA tubes. For TCRbeta analysis, collaborators shipped samples in one of three forms: frozen whole blood, isolated PBMCs, or DNA extracted from either of those sample types. Germline trimming: 3 bases from V, 2 bases from J; junction bases outside gene matches: 3. The CDR3 goes from the cysteine to the phenylalanine over 13 residues. The retained sequence is limited to the CDR3, 39 bases, with the frame set at the first base. The CDR1 and CDR2 encoded by the germline V gene are SQVTM and ANQGSEA. The chain uses TRBV29-1 and TRBJ1-2, with 7 central nucleotides matching TRBD1. The TCR originated in a human donor in a cohort sampled during active COVID-19. The source material was peripheral blood. The bases read TGCAGCGTTGAGGGGACAGAGAACTATGGCTACACCTTC. The resulting protein is CSVEGTENYGYTF.